These 13 T cell receptor beta chains came from one sample sequenced in a study of T cells in narcolepsy. The method was immunoSEQ multiplex PCR; TCRdb's version includes in-frame clones alone and lacks a portion of them. Of under 30,000 clones in the sample, approximately 85% were seen once. Sequences were obtained from CD45RA- memory CD4+ T cells from PBMCs. The receptors were sampled from a human donor with narcolepsy.

The V gene is TRBV19, the J gene TRBJ2-2, with D possibly TRBD1 on 7 matching bases. This CDR3 region has 14 residues. V lost 5 bases, J lost 3 bases, and 10 bases lay in between. From germline, CDR1 is LNHDA and CDR2 SQIVND (reference sequence). CDR3 loop: CASSPRGDTGELFF. The CDR3 DNA sequence: TGTGCCAGTAGTCCCAGGGGGGACACCGGGGAGCTGTTTTTT.

The rearrangement joins TRBV10-3 to TRBJ1-2, with 11 bases identical to TRBD1. V trimming: 7 bases; J trimming: 3 bases; junction bases outside the gene matches: 4. This CDR3 region has 14 residues. Germline V CDR1 and CDR2: ENHRY, SYGVKD. Here the CDR3 DNA reads TGTGCCATCATGGGACAGGGGGAGGACTATGGCTACACCTTC. As protein: CAIMGQGEDYGYTF.

The CDR3 here is CASSQTQGNTEAFF. The CDR3 nucleotides are TGTGCCAGCAGTCAAACTCAGGGGAACACTGAAGCTTTCTTT. This sequence joins TRBV2 and TRBJ1-1, with a weak D call TRBD1 (5 bases). The CDR3 contains 14 residues. Per the germline V gene, CDR1 is SNHLY and CDR2 is FYNNEI. Trimming pared 5 bases from V and 1 base from J, leaving 11 bases between. The full variable domain, rest sourced from reference TRBV2 and TRBJ1-1, is EPEVTQTPSHQVTQMGQEVILRCVPISNHLYFYWYRQILGQKVEFLVSFYNNEISEKSEIFDDQFSVERPDGSNFTLKIRSTKLEDSAMYFCASSQTQGNTEAFFGQGTRLTVV.

This chain links TRBV5-1 with TRBJ2-4; the match to TRBD2 covers 11 bases. Germline V gene sequence: CDR1 SGHRS, CDR2 YFSETQ. This CDR3 contains 16 residues. Trimming cost V 4 bases and J 0 bases; bases outside gene matches: 3. This CDR3 reads CASSVSGRAAKNIQYF. In DNA form, the CDR3 reads TGCGCCAGCAGCGTTAGCGGGAGGGCAGCCAAAAACATTCAGTACTTC.

This chain joins TRBV4-1 and TRBJ1-1, with 8 bases lining up with TRBD1. Trimming removed 6 bases from V and 3 bases from J; junction bases left unmatched: 6. CDR3 length equals 14 residues. The V gene's germline CDR1 is MGHRA and CDR2 YSYEKL. CDR3 residues: CASRWTGKDTEAFF. The CDR3, as DNA: TGCGCCAGCAGATGGACAGGGAAGGACACTGAAGCTTTCTTT.

This clone occurred a few times. J is TRBJ1-3 and V is TRBV6-1; 7 bases match TRBD1. The CDR3 spans 15 residues. CDR1 is MNHNS, CDR2 SASEGT, per germline. J lost 1 base, V lost 11 bases, and 11 bases had no gene match. CDR3 nucleotides: TGTGCCTGCAAACCACAGGGGACTTCTGGAAACACCATATATTTT. Translating it yields CACKPQGTSGNTIYF.

The rearrangement links TRBV28 to TRBJ1-5; perhaps TRBD1 as D (6 bases). From germline, CDR1 is MDHEN and CDR2 SYDVKM. The CDR3 consists of 17 residues. V lost 4 bases and J lost 3, with 19 bases in between. In DNA, the CDR3 is TGTGCCAGCAGTTCCCAGGGACACCGAGGCAACAATCAGCCCCAGCATTTT. This translates into CASSSQGHRGNNQPQHF. Filled out from reference TRBV28 and TRBJ1-5, the complete variable domain reads DVKVTQSSRYLVKRTGEKVFLECVQDMDHENMFWYRQDPGLGLRLIYFSYDVKMKEKGDIPEGYSVSREKKERFSLILESASTNQTSMYLCASSSQGHRGNNQPQHFGDGTRLSIL.

The gene calls are TRBV7-9 and TRBJ1-2; 11 bases are shared with TRBD1. The CDR3 extends over 15 amino acids. Looked up from germline, CDR1 is SEHNR and CDR2 is FQNEAQ (reference sequence). V was pared by 8 bases and J by 4 bases, with 9 bases of the junction left unmatched. The CDR3 coding sequence is TGTGCCAGCGTTACCGCGGGGACAGGGGGCTATGGCTACACCTTC. Its protein product is CASVTAGTGGYGYTF.

The J gene is TRBJ1-2, the V gene TRBV4-1; maybe TRBD1 (6 bases). V shed 1 base and J shed 7 bases, with 16 bases lying between them. The CDR3 loop spans 15 amino acids. CDR1 and CDR2 (germline): MGHRA, YSYEKL. In nucleotides, the CDR3 is TGCGCCAGCAGCCAAGGTGACAGGCCCTTAGCTGGCTACACCTTC. Its translation is CASSQGDRPLAGYTF.

J is TRBJ2-4 and V is TRBV5-4; 8 bases line up with TRBD1. Unmatched junction bases numbered 3, after V lost 4 bases and J lost 3 bases. Germline-derived CDR1 and CDR2 are SGHNT and YYREEE (reference sequence). This CDR3 has 14 amino acids. Here the CDR3 reads CASSDRGDKNIQYF. CDR3 DNA sequence: TGTGCCAGCAGCGACAGGGGTGACAAAAACATTCAGTACTTC.

The J gene is TRBJ2-3, the V gene TRBV30; 14 bases align to TRBD2. This CDR3 has 17 amino acids. Trimming cost V 2 bases and J 3 bases; bases outside gene matches: 7. CDR1 and CDR2 (germline): GTSNPN, SVGIG (reference sequence). In DNA, the CDR3 is TGTGCCTGGAGTCCTGGGACTAGCGGGAGTGTTACAGATACGCAGTATTTT. This translates into CAWSPGTSGSVTDTQYF. Filled out from reference TRBV30 and TRBJ2-3, the complete variable domain reads SQTIHQWPATLVQPVGSPLSLECTVEGTSNPNLYWYRQAAGRGLQLLFYSVGIGQISSEVPQNLSASRPQDRQFILSSKKLLLSDSGFYLCAWSPGTSGSVTDTQYFGPGTRLTVL.

The chain recombines TRBV6-5 with TRBJ1-6, with TRBD1 matching over 11 bases. Germline CDR1 and CDR2: MNHEY and SVGAGI. The CDR3 spans 14 residues. V lost 6 bases to trimming and J lost 9 bases; unmatched junction nucleotides: 4. CDR3 loop: CASSQDRGPSPLHF. Written as DNA, the CDR3 is TGTGCCAGCAGCCAGGACAGGGGGCCTTCACCCCTCCACTTT.

The J gene is TRBJ2-2, the V gene TRBV4-2; D ambiguous. Germline V lookup: CDR1 LGHNA, CDR2 YNFKEQ. The CDR3 is made up of 15 amino acids. Trimming took off 1 base at V and 2 bases at J, with 8 bases between the two ends. The CDR3 DNA is TGTGCCAGCAGCCAAGTAACGCGTAACACCGGGGAGCTGTTTTTT. Translated: CASSQVTRNTGELFF.